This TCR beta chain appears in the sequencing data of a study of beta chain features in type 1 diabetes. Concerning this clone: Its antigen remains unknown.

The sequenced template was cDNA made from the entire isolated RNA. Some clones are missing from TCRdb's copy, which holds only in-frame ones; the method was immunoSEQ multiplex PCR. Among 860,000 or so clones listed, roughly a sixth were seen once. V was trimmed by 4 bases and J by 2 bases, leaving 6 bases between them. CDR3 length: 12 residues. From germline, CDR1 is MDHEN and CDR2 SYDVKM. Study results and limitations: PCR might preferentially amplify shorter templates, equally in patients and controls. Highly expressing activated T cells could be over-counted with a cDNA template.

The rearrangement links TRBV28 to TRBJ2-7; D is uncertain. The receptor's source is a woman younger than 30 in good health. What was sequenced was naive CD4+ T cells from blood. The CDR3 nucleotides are TGTGCCAGCAGTTCACGGACCTACGAGCAGTACTTC. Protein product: CASSSRTYEQYF.